This T cell receptor beta chain was identified during a study of identical twins. Study-wide results and caveats: Cross-sectional statistics underpinned the conclusions; the same donors were not followed. Out-of-frame beta chain sequences displayed weaker excess sharing between twins. Invariant MAIT and iNKT cells could partly confound zero-insertion analyses.

The V gene's germline CDR1 is MNHEY and CDR2 SMNVEV (reference sequence). The CDR3 runs to 13 residues. V lost 6 bases, J lost 5 bases, and 12 bases lay in between. TCRdb used MiXCR to reprocess the 5' RACE reads, holding one entry per CDR3 protein. Of 750,000 to 950,000 distinct CDR3 sequences in the sample, 9% to 15% were seen once. This clonotype was counted a few times. Its specificity is not known. The same sample was also used in a study of yellow fever vaccine responses in identical twins.

This TCR derives from a young woman in good health. The V call is TRBV27, the J call TRBJ2-3; possibly TRBD2 for D (6 bases). The sequencing sample was made of PBMCs. The CDR3 reads CASRDSGLDTQYF. The CDR3 DNA sequence: TGTGCCAGCAGAGATAGCGGCCTAGATACGCAGTATTTT.